The clone carrying this T cell receptor beta chain appeared a few times. The antigen is not known. CDR1 and CDR2 from the germline V gene are MNHNY and SVGAGI (reference sequence). V lost 6 bases and J lost 3, with 15 bases in between. The CDR3 is made up of 14 amino acids. The sample is drawn from a study of Graves' ophthalmopathy and Graves' hyperthyroidism. Overall study findings and caveats: Among thyroid clonotypes expanded above 0.001 frequency, most also appeared in blood.

Using RNA transcripts, the TCR beta CDR3 regions were amplified. HTBI-primed first-round RT-PCR preceded second-round multiplex PCR. TCRdb passed the multiplex PCR reads through MiXCR, listing each CDR3 protein once. The sample has hundreds of thousands of distinct CDR3 sequences; 40% to 50% are singletons. The TCR comes from an adult man with Graves' ophthalmopathy. Sequencing input: peripheral blood. The chain has TRBV6-6 and TRBJ2-7; tentatively, D is TRBD1 (6 bases). CDR3 sequence reads: CASRAGTRVYEQYF. As DNA, the CDR3 is TGTGCCAGCAGGGCTGGGACACGGGTCTACGAGCAGTACTTC.